A single sample is the source of the 7 T cell receptor beta chains below, sequenced in a study of regulatory and conventional T cells in RAG deficiency. The assay was immunoSEQ multiplex PCR, and TCRdb's table has in-frame clones only and misses some. This table holds under 35,000 clones, 80% to 90% found once. This same sample was also taken into another study, of regulatory T cells. That work contributes: Amplification used 52 TRBV primers and 13 TRBJ primers.

The sample was CD8+ T cells sorted from blood. These receptors all come from a human donor in good health.

This clone has ten or more counts. J is TRBJ2-1 and V is TRBV5-8, with 10 nucleotides matching TRBD2. The V segment lost 4 bases and the J segment 8 bases; nucleotides outside the gene matches: 9. CDR1 is SGHTS, CDR2 YDEGEE, per germline. This CDR3 is built from 15 residues. The CDR3 is CASSPGSGRAHEQFF. For the CDR3, the DNA is TGTGCCAGCAGCCCCGGGAGCGGGAGGGCACATGAGCAGTTCTTC.

The genes are TRBV7-6 and TRBJ1-1; D is ambiguous. Trimming cost V 2 bases and J 1 base, with 5 bases left between them. CDR1 is SGHVS and CDR2 is FNYEAQ in the germline V gene. The CDR3 covers 13 residues. CDR3 nucleotides: TGTGCCAGCAGCTTAACCGGGAACACTGAAGCTTTCTTT. It yields the protein CASSLTGNTEAFF.

The rearrangement uses TRBV7-3 and TRBJ2-2, with D hard to call. The CDR3 spans 13 residues. Germline CDR1 reads SGHTA; CDR2 reads FQGTGA. Trimming took 4 bases from V and 6 from J, leaving 9 bases between them. CDR3 sequence (DNA): TGTGCCAGCAGCTGGGGTGGCTCCGGGGAGCTGTTTTTT. This translates into CASSWGGSGELFF.

The genes are TRBV28 and TRBJ2-7, with 8 bases aligning to TRBD1. V lost 8 bases and J lost 4; bases outside the gene matches: 10. Germline V lookup: CDR1 MDHEN, CDR2 SYDVKM. The CDR3 extends over 14 amino acids. CDR3: CASRKTGVSYEQYF. The CDR3 region has the DNA TGTGCCAGCCGTAAGACAGGGGTCTCGTACGAGCAGTACTTC.

Here the CDR3 DNA reads TGTGCCAGCAGGCATAGCGGGACCGGGGAGCTGTTTTTT. It yields the protein CASRHSGTGELFF. V is TRBV11-3 and J is TRBJ2-2; 7 positions agree with TRBD2. Unmatched junction bases numbered 3, after V lost 6 bases and J lost 5 bases. This CDR3 spans 13 amino acids. Germline CDR1 reads SGHNT; CDR2 reads YENEEA.

Here the CDR3 DNA reads TGTGCCAGCAGTTCTCACCCGGGACAGCTCGAGCAGTACTTC. This translates into CASSSHPGQLEQYF. V usage is TRBV27 and J usage is TRBJ2-7; the match to TRBD1 covers 7 bases. Germline V gene lookup returns CDR1 MNHEY and CDR2 SMNVEV (reference sequence). The CDR3 sequence is 14 residues long. The junction had 9 bases not matched to a gene; V was cut back by 4 bases and J by 6 bases.

The chain recombines TRBV18 with TRBJ2-1; 11 positions match TRBD2. The germline V gene encodes CDR1 KGHSH and CDR2 LQKENI. This CDR3 has 16 amino acids. Trimming cost V 5 bases and J 8 bases; bases outside gene matches: 11. CDR3 sequence reads: CASSIGLAGARDEQFF. In DNA form, the CDR3 reads TGTGCCAGCTCAATCGGACTAGCGGGCGCCAGGGATGAGCAGTTCTTC.